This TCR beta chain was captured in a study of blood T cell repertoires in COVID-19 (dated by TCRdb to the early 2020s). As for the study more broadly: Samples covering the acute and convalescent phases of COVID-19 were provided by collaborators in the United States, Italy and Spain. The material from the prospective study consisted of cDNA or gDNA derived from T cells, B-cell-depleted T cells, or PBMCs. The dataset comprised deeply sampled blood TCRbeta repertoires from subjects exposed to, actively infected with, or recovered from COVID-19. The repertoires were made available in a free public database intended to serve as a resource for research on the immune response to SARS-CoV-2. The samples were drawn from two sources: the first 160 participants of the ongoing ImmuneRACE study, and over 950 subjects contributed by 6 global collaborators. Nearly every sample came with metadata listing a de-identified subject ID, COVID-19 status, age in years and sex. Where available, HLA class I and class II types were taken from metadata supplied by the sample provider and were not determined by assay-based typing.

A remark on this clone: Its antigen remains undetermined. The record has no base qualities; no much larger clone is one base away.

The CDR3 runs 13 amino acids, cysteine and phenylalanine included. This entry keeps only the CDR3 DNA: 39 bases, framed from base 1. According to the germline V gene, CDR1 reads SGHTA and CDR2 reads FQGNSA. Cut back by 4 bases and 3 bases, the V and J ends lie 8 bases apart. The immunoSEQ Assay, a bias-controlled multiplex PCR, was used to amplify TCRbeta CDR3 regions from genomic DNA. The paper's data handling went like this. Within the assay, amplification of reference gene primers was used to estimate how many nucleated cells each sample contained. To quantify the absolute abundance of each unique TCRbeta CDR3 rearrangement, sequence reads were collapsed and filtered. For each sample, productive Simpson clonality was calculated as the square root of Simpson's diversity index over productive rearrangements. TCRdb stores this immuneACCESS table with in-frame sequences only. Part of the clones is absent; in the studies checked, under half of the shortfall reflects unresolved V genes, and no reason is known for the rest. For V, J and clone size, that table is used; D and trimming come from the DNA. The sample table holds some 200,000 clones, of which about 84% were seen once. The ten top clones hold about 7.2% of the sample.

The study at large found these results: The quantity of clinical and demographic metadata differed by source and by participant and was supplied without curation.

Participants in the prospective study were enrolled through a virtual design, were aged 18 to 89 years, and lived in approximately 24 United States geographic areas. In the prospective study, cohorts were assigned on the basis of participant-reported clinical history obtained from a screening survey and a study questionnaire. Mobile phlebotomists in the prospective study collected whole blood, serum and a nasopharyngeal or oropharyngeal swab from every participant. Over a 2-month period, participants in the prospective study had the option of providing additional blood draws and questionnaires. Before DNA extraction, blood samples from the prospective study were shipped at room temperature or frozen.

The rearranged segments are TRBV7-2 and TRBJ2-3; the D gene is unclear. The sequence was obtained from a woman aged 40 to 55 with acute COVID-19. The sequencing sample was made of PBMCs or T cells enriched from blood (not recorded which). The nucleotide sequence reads TGTGCCAGCAGCTCCGTCAGGACAGATACGCAGTATTTT. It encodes CASSSVRTDTQYF.